The 2 T cell receptor beta chains listed next were all sequenced from one sample in a study of T-cell reconstitution after alpha-beta-depleted transplantation in children. For TCRbeta, the library was prepared with unique molecular identifiers. TCRdb analysed the PCR reads with MiXCR anew, one entry per CDR3 protein. The sample yields approximately 1,000,000 distinct CDR3 sequences, roughly 29% seen once. This material consisted of PBMCs, mostly from graft donor cells, taken 360 days after TCRalphabeta/CD19-depleted stem cell transplant. These receptors all come from a boy less than two years old who had a stem cell transplant for SCID, so the T cells may come from the graft donor.

This clonotype has only a few counts. V is TRBV12-3 or TRBV12-4 and J is TRBJ1-5; D not resolved. CDR3 length equals 12 residues. Trimming left V 6 bases short and J 3 bases short, with 6 bases between. CDR3 in amino acids: CASSPFNQPQHF. The CDR3 nucleotides read TGTGCCAGCAGCCCCTTCAATCAGCCCCAGCATTTT.

The sample holds many counts of this clonotype. The chain carries TRBV7-8 and TRBJ2-5, with TRBD2 as a possible D gene (5 bases). Germline assignment: CDR1 SGHVS and CDR2 FQNEAQ. CDR3 size: 12 residues. With 3 bases removed from V and 7 bases from J, the gap between germline ends came to 9 bases. The CDR3 sequence is CASSLASGTQYF. The CDR3 nucleotides read TGTGCCAGCAGCTTGGCGAGCGGGACCCAGTACTTC.